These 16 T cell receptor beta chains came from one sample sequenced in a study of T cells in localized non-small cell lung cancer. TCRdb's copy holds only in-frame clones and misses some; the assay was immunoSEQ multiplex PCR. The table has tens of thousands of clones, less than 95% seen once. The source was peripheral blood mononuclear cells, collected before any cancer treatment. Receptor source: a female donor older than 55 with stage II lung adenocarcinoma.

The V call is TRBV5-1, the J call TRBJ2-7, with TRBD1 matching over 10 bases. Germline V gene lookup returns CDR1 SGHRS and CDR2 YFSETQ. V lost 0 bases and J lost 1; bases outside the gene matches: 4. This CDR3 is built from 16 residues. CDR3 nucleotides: TGCGCCAGCAGCTTGGCCTTGGGACAGGGGTCCTACGAGCAGTACTTC. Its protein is CASSLALGQGSYEQYF.

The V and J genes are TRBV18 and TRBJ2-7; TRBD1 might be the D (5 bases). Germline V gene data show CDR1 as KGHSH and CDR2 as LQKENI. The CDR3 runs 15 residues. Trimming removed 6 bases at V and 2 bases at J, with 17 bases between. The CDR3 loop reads CASSPSSQGAYEQYF. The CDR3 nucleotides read TGTGCCAGCTCGCCGTCCTCTCAGGGCGCCTACGAGCAGTACTTC.

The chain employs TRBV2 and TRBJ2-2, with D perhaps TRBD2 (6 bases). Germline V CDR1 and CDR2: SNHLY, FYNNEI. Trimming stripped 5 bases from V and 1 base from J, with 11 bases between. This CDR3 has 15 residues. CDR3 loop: CASSRGTRNTGELFF. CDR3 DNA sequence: TGTGCCAGCAGTCGCGGGACGAGGAACACCGGGGAGCTGTTTTTT.

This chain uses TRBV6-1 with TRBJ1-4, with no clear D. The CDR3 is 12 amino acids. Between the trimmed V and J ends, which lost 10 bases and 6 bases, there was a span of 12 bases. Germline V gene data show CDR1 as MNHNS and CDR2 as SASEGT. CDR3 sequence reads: CATRRTDEKLFF. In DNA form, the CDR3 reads TGTGCCACTCGGAGGACCGATGAAAAACTGTTTTTT.

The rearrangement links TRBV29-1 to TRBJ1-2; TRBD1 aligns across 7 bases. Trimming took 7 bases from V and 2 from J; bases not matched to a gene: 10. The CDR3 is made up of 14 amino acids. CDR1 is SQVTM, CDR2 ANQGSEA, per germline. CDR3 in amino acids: CSASSRDSNYGYTF. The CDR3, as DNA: TGCAGCGCCAGCAGTCGGGACAGCAACTATGGCTACACCTTC.

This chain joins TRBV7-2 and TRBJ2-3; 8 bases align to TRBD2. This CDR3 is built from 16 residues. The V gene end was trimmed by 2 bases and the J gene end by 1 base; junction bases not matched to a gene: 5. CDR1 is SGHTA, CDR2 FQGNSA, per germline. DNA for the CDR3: TGTGCCAGCAGCTTAAGTTTCGGGGGGGGCACAGATACGCAGTATTTT. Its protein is CASSLSFGGGTDTQYF.

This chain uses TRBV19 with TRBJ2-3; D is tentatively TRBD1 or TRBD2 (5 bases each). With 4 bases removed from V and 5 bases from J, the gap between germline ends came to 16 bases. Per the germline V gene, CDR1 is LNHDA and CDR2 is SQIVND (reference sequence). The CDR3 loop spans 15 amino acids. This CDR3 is CASSKGTTSIDTQYF. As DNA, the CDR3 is TGTGCCAGTAGTAAAGGGACCACTAGTATAGATACGCAGTATTTT.

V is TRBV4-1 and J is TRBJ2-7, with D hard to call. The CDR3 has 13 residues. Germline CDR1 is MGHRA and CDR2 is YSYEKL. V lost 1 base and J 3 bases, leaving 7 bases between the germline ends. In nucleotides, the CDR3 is TGCGCCAGCAGCCAAGCACCGTTCTACGAGCAGTACTTC. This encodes CASSQAPFYEQYF.

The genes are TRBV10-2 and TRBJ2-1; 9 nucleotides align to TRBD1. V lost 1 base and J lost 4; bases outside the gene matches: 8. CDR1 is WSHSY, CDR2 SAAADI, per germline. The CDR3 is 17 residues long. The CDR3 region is CASSELGQGTLYNEQFF. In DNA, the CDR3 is TGCGCCAGCAGTGAGTTGGGACAGGGTACCTTATACAATGAGCAGTTCTTC.

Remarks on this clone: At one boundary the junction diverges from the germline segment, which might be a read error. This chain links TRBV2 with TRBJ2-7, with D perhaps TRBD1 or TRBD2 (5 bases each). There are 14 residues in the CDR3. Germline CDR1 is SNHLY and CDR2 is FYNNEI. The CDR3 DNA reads TGTGTCAGCAACCGGGACGTCAGCTCCTACGAGCAGTACTTC. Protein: CVSNRDVSSYEQYF.

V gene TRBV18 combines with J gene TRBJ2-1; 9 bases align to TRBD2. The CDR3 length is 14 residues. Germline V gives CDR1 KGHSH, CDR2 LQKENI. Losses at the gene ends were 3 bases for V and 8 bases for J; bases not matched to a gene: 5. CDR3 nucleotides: TGTGCCAGCTCACCCTCGGGACTAGCCTATGAGCAGTTCTTC. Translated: CASSPSGLAYEQFF.

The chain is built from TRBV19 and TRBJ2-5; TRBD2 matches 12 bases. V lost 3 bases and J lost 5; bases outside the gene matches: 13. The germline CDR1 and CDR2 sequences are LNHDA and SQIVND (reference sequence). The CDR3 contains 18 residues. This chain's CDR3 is CASSIQPRTSGTKETQYF. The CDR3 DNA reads TGTGCCAGTAGTATCCAACCTCGGACTAGCGGGACCAAGGAGACCCAGTACTTC.

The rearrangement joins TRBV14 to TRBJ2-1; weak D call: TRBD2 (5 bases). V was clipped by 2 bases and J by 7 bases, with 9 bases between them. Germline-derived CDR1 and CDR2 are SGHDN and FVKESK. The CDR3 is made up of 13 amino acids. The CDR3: CASSQIRRNEQFF. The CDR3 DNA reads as TGTGCCAGCAGCCAAATCAGGAGGAATGAGCAGTTCTTC.

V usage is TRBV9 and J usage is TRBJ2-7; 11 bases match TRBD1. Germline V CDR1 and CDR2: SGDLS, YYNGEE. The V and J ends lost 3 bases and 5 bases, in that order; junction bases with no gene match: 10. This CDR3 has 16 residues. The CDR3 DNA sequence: TGTGCCAGCAGCGCCGTGGGTGGACAGGGGGCCCACGAGCAGTACTTC. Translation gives CASSAVGGQGAHEQYF.

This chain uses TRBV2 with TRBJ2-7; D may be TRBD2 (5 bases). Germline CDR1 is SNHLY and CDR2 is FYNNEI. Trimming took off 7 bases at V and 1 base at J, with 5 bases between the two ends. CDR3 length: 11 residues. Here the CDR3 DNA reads TGTGCCAGCACGGGGTCCTACGAGCAGTACTTC. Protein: CASTGSYEQYF. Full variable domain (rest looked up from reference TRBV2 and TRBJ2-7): EPEVTQTPSHQVTQMGQEVILRCVPISNHLYFYWYRQILGQKVEFLVSFYNNEISEKSEIFDDQFSVERPDGSNFTLKIRSTKLEDSAMYFCASTGSYEQYFGPGTRLTVT.

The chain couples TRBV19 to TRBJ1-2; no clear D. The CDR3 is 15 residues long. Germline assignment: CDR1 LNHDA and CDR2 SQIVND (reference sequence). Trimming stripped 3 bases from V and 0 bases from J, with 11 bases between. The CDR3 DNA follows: TGTGCCAGTAGTATGTCGTCTATAACTAACTATGGCTACACCTTC. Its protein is CASSMSSITNYGYTF.